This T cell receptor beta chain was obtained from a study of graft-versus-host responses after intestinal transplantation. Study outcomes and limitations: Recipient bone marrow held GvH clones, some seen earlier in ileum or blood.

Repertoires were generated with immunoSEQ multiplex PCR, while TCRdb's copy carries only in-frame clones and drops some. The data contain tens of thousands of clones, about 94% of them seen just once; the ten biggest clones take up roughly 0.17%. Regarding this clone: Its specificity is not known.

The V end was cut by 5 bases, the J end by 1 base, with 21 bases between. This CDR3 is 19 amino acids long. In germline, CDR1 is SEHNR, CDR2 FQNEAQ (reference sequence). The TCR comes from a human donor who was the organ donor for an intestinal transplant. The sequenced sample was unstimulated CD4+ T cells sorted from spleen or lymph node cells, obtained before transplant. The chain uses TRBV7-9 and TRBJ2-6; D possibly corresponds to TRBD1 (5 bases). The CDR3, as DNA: TGTGCCAGCAGCCAAGCCTATAGGCAGGGTTATTCTGGGGCCAACGTCCTGACTTTC. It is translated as CASSQAYRQGYSGANVLTF.